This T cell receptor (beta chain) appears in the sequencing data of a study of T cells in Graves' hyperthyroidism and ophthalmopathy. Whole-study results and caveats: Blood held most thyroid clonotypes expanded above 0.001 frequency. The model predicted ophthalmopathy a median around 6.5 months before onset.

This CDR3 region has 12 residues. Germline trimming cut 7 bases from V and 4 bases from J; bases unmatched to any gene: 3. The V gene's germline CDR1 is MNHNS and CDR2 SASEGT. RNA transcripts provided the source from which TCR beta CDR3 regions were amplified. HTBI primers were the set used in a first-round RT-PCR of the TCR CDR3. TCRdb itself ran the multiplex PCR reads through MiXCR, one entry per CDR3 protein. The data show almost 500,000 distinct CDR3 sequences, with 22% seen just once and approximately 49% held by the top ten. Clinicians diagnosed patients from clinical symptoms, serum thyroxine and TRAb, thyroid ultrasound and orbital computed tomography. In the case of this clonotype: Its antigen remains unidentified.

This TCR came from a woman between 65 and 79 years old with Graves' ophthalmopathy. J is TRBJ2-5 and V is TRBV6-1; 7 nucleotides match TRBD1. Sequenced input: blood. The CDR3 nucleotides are TGTGCCAGCAAACCAGGGGGAGAGACCCAGTACTTC. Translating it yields CASKPGGETQYF.